This T cell receptor beta chain was sequenced during a study of shared clonotypes between healthy human individuals. Germline lookup yields CDR1 SGDLS and CDR2 YYNGEE. V was cut by 0 bases and J by 0 bases, with 10 bases left in between. CDR3 length: 15 amino acids. This clone has just one count. Some clones are missing from TCRdb's copy, which holds only in-frame ones; the method was immunoSEQ multiplex PCR. The table includes some 96,000 clones, about 45% detected once. The receptor comes from a woman in her forties in good health. Some clones in this sample may be carry-over from other donors' samples. The chain couples TRBV9 to TRBJ2-7; D uncertain. The source material was PBMCs. The CDR3 DNA reads as TGTGCCAGCAGCGTAGGAGATAGACCCTCCTACGAGCAGTACTTC. Translating gives CASSVGDRPSYEQYF.